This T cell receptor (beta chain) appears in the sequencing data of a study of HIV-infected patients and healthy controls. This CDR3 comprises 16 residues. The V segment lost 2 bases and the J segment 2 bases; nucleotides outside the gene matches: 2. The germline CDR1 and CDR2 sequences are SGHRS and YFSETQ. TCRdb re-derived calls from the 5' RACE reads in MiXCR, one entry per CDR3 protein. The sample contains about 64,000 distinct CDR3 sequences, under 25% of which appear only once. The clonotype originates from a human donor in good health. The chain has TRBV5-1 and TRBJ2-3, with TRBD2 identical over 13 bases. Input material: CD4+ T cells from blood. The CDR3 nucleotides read TGCGCCAGCAGCTTAACTAGCGGGGGGGTCACAGATACGCAGTATTTT. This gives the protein CASSLTSGGVTDTQYF.